The 16 T cell receptor beta chains in this list originate from one sample, sequenced in a study of blood T cell repertoires in COVID-19. Profiled with immunoSEQ multiplex PCR; TCRdb holds only in-frame clones, not every one. The top ten clones hold 3% to 3.5% of a sample with roughly 100,000 clones, 87% of them seen once. The sequenced material came from peripheral blood. All receptors derive from a man aged 45-65 years in a cohort sampled during active COVID-19.

A single count supports this clone. The chain employs TRBV29-1 and TRBJ2-1; 7 bases agree with TRBD2. From germline, CDR1 is SQVTM and CDR2 ANQGSEA. The CDR3 is 12 residues long. J lost 7 bases, V lost 6 bases, and 6 bases had no gene match. This CDR3 reads CSVYTGGNEQFF. CDR3 DNA: TGCAGCGTGTACACCGGGGGGAATGAGCAGTTCTTC.

This sequence joins TRBV9 and TRBJ2-3, with 7 bases lining up with TRBD2. This CDR3 comprises 16 residues. Trimming removed 0 bases from V and 2 bases from J; junction bases left unmatched: 6. Germline V gene lookup returns CDR1 SGDLS and CDR2 YYNGEE. The CDR3 bases are TGTGCCAGCAGCGTAGGGGATAGCGGGTTCACAGATACGCAGTATTTT. Protein product: CASSVGDSGFTDTQYF.

The rearrangement uses TRBV4-1 and TRBJ2-1; TRBD2 aligns across 8 bases. The CDR3 spans 18 residues. V lost 1 base, J lost 6 bases, and 14 bases stayed unmatched. The germline V gene has CDR1 MGHRA and CDR2 YSYEKL. The CDR3 sequence: CASSQGEPPGGPVNEQFF. Written as DNA, the CDR3 is TGCGCCAGCAGCCAAGGGGAGCCCCCGGGGGGGCCGGTCAATGAGCAGTTCTTC.

The chain uses TRBV6-1 and TRBJ2-7; 7 nucleotides align to TRBD1. V shed 3 bases, J shed 0 bases, and the junction held 8 bases outside the gene matches. The CDR3 loop spans 16 amino acids. The germline gives CDR1 MNHNS, CDR2 SASEGT. The CDR3 region is CASSDARTGISYEQYF. Here the CDR3 DNA reads TGTGCCAGCAGTGACGCGCGGACAGGAATCTCCTACGAGCAGTACTTC.

This chain joins TRBV6-4 and TRBJ2-2, with D unclear. Germline V CDR1 and CDR2: MRHNA, SNTAGT. The CDR3 is 14 amino acids. V was clipped by 3 bases and J by 2 bases, with 7 bases between them. CDR3 protein: CASSERHNTGELFF. CDR3 in DNA: TGTGCCAGCAGTGAGAGACACAACACCGGGGAGCTGTTTTTT.

The rearrangement joins TRBV29-1 to TRBJ2-3, with D maybe TRBD2 (6 bases). The CDR3 consists of 17 residues. Between the trimmed V and J ends, which lost 4 bases and 0 bases, there was a span of 20 bases. Germline CDR1 is SQVTM and CDR2 is ANQGSEA. The CDR3 spells CSVVVTRGIRSTDTQYF. The CDR3 nucleotides are TGCAGCGTTGTCGTTACTCGGGGGATCAGGAGCACAGATACGCAGTATTTT.

The chain combines TRBV7-3 with TRBJ2-1, with 13 bases lining up with TRBD2. This CDR3 spans 17 amino acids. Unmatched junction bases numbered 6, after V lost 3 bases and J lost 4 bases. Germline CDR1 is SGHTA and CDR2 is FQGTGA. The CDR3 reads CASSFGGTSGAYNEQFF. In DNA form, the CDR3 reads TGTGCCAGCAGCTTCGGTGGGACTAGCGGGGCGTACAATGAGCAGTTCTTC.

The chain recombines TRBV24-1 with TRBJ1-2; D may be TRBD1 (6 bases). This CDR3 is 13 amino acids long. Germline V gene data show CDR1 as KGHDR and CDR2 as SFDVKD. Trimming shortened V by 3 bases and J by 8 bases, and 12 bases separated the two germline ends. CDR3 loop: CATSDQGGQGYTF. Written as DNA, the CDR3 is TGTGCCACCAGTGATCAAGGTGGACAGGGCTACACCTTC.

The chain has TRBV6-5 and TRBJ1-1; D is undetermined. V lost 4 bases, J lost 1 base, and 7 bases lay in between. The CDR3 runs 13 residues. Germline CDR1 and CDR2: MNHEY and SVGAGI. The CDR3 reads CASSSPGNTEAFF. The CDR3 DNA reads TGTGCCAGCAGTTCCCCGGGGAACACTGAAGCTTTCTTT.

This rearrangement joins TRBV5-6 to TRBJ2-2, with 8 bases identical to TRBD1. This CDR3 contains 16 residues. CDR1 and CDR2 from the germline V gene are SGHDT and YYEEEE. J lost 4 bases, V lost 4 bases, and 9 bases had no gene match. The CDR3 sequence: CASSPPGQGLTGELFF. The CDR3 region has the DNA TGTGCCAGCAGCCCACCCGGACAGGGTCTCACCGGGGAGCTGTTTTTT.

The chain joins TRBV5-1 to TRBJ2-5; a weak D match, TRBD1 (6 bases). This CDR3 is built from 17 residues. CDR1 is SGHRS, CDR2 YFSETQ, per germline. The V end lost 4 bases, the J end lost 2 bases, and 21 bases lay between the germline ends. For the CDR3, the DNA is TGCGCCAGCAGCGCAGGGGCGTCGGGTTCTGGGCAAGAGACCCAGTACTTC. As protein: CASSAGASGSGQETQYF.

V and J are TRBV6-2 or TRBV6-3 and TRBJ2-7; 9 bases agree with TRBD2. The CDR3 spans 15 residues. V trimming: 5 bases; J trimming: 2 bases; junction bases outside the gene matches: 7. Germline V CDR1 and CDR2: MNHEY, SVGEGT. CDR3 sequence: CASSVGTSLAYEQYV. The DNA of the CDR3 is TGTGCCAGCAGTGTGGGGACTAGCCTAGCCTACGAGCAGTACGTC.

The gene calls are TRBV27 and TRBJ2-1; 8 nucleotides align to TRBD2. Looked up from germline, CDR1 is MNHEY and CDR2 is SMNVEV (reference sequence). Germline trimming cut 6 bases from V and 3 bases from J; bases unmatched to any gene: 13. This CDR3 contains 17 residues. The CDR3 protein is CASRTTPGGAGYNEQFF. The CDR3 DNA follows: TGTGCCAGCAGGACTACCCCCGGGGGGGCGGGCTACAATGAGCAGTTCTTC.

The chain has TRBV7-3 and TRBJ2-1; TRBD1 matches 9 bases. This CDR3 comprises 14 residues. The J segment lost 8 bases and the V segment lost 4 bases, leaving 6 bases of the junction unmatched. Germline lookup yields CDR1 SGHTA and CDR2 FQGTGA. CDR3 sequence (DNA): TGTGCCAGCAGCTCGGGACAGGGTTTCGATGAGCAGTTCTTC. It codes for CASSSGQGFDEQFF.

The chain employs TRBV19 and TRBJ2-1, with a weak D call TRBD1 (6 bases). The germline V and J ends were trimmed by 6 bases and 3 bases, with 12 bases remaining between them. Germline lookup yields CDR1 LNHDA and CDR2 SQIVND (reference sequence). The CDR3 contains 14 residues. This CDR3 reads CASRPGTIYNEQFF. Written as DNA, the CDR3 is TGTGCCAGTAGGCCCGGGACAATCTACAATGAGCAGTTCTTC.

This clone was detected only a few times. This chain joins TRBV7-9 and TRBJ2-3, with 9 bases that match TRBD1. J gave up 4 bases and V 0 bases, and 5 bases lay outside the gene matches. The CDR3 is made up of 16 amino acids. Germline V gives CDR1 SEHNR, CDR2 FQNEAQ (reference sequence). This CDR3 reads CASSLAGTGSSDTQYF. Written as DNA, the CDR3 is TGTGCCAGCAGCTTAGCCGGGACAGGGTCCTCAGATACGCAGTATTTT.